The TCR beta chain described here comes from a study of blood T cell repertoires in COVID-19 (dated by TCRdb to 2018 to 2021). Describing the broader study: Samples from collaborators originated in the United States, Italy and Spain and spanned both the acute and convalescent phases of COVID-19. The material from the prospective study consisted of cDNA or gDNA derived from T cells, B-cell-depleted T cells, or PBMCs. Subjects who had been exposed to COVID-19, were actively infected with it, or had recovered from it provided the deeply sampled blood TCRbeta repertoires that made up the dataset. The repertoires were released in a freely available public database intended as a resource for research on the immune response to SARS-CoV-2. Samples came from the ongoing ImmuneRACE study (first 160 participants) plus 1,254 subjects from 6 global collaborators. The sample metadata nearly always contained a de-identified subject ID, COVID-19 status, age in years and sex. Where HLA class I and class II types were available, the types were taken from metadata supplied by the sample provider, not from assay-based typing.

Collaborating institutions collected whole blood in K2EDTA tubes following their own protocols. Collaborator samples were shipped for TCRbeta analysis as frozen whole blood, isolated PBMCs, or DNA extracted from either sample type. CDR1 and CDR2 are drawn from the germline V gene: SNHLY, FYNNEI. V has 7 bases trimmed and J has 4 bases trimmed; junction bases matching no gene number 6. Including the terminal cysteine and phenylalanine, the CDR3 comprises 14 residues. CDR3 DNA is the only sequence kept; it has 42 bases, read in frame from the first base. Overall study results and their limits: Clinical and demographic metadata were provided uncurated, with the amount varying by source and participant.

Concerning this clone itself: Its specific antigen is unknown. Base qualities are not recorded, but no much larger clone differs from it by a single base.

TCRbeta CDR3 regions were amplified from genomic DNA by means of the immunoSEQ Assay, a bias-controlled multiplex PCR. The paper's processing steps were these. Within the assay, amplification of reference gene primers was used to estimate how many nucleated cells each sample contained. To quantify the absolute abundance of each unique TCRbeta CDR3 rearrangement, sequence reads were collapsed and filtered. For each sample, productive Simpson clonality was calculated as the square root of Simpson's diversity index across productive rearrangements. Sourced from immuneACCESS, this table was stored by TCRdb with only in-frame sequences that have V and J called. A share of the clones is absent; for the studies checked, an unresolved V gene accounts for under half, and the remainder has no known explanation. The V and J calls and the clone size are those of that table, but D and trimming were determined from the DNA. This sample comprises roughly 85,000 clones, roughly 73% of them detected only once. Clones ranked in the top ten supply around 10% of the sample.

This sequence was found in a human donor in a cohort sampled during active COVID-19. The V and J genes are TRBV2 and TRBJ1-1, with 10 middle bases fitting TRBD1. The material sequenced was peripheral blood. This receptor has the CDR3 CASTGDRGSTEAFF. The sequenced DNA: TGTGCCAGCACGGGGGACAGGGGAAGCACTGAAGCTTTCTTT.